The 27 T cell receptor beta chains listed next were all sequenced from one sample in a study of blood T cell repertoires in COVID-19. The protocol was immunoSEQ multiplex PCR, while the TCRdb copy is restricted to in-frame clones and leaves out a portion. The sample carries approximately 250,000 clones, roughly 86% recorded once. The material sequenced was peripheral blood. These receptors came from a man aged 18 to 30 with active or convalescent COVID-19.

The chain employs TRBV19 and TRBJ2-7, with 9 bases identical to TRBD2. This CDR3 has 16 residues. Per germline, CDR1 LNHDA and CDR2 SQIVND (reference sequence). V was pared by 1 base and J by 4 bases, with 8 bases of the junction left unmatched. The CDR3 coding sequence is TGTGCCAGTAGTATAGCTAGCGGGAAACGAGTTTACGAGCAGTACTTC. Its protein is CASSIASGKRVYEQYF.

The chain uses TRBV10-1 and TRBJ1-5; no reliable D call. CDR3 length: 13 residues. Between the trimmed V and J ends, which lost 0 bases and 7 bases, there was a span of 7 bases. Germline V CDR1 and CDR2: WNHNN, SYGVQD (reference sequence). CDR3 nucleotides: TGCGCCAGCAGTGAGTCGTCGTCCCAGCCCCAGCATTTT. The encoded protein is CASSESSSQPQHF.

The chain has TRBV29-1 and TRBJ2-5, with D hard to call. Germline V lookup: CDR1 SQVTM, CDR2 ANQGSEA. The CDR3 totals 10 residues. V lost 7 bases and J 5 bases, leaving 8 bases between the germline ends. CDR3 in amino acids: CSASEETQYF. In DNA, the CDR3 is TGCAGCGCGAGTGAGGAGACCCAGTACTTC.

This clone was counted many times. The genes are TRBV21-1 and TRBJ1-5; the table gives TRBD1 as D, unverified against the DNA. TRBV21-1 is recorded as a pseudogene. The CDR3 contains 17 residues. The DNA for the CDR3 is TGTGCCAGCAGCACGGACAGGCCCTCAAACGCGTATCAGCCCCAGCATTTT. Its protein product is CASSTDRPSNAYQPQHF.

The chain uses TRBV7-9 and TRBJ2-7; TRBD1 is a possible D gene (5 bases). CDR1 and CDR2 from the germline V gene are SEHNR and FQNEAQ (reference sequence). V lost 3 bases to trimming and J lost 2 bases, with 11 bases between them. CDR3 length: 14 residues. The CDR3 region has the DNA TGTGCCAGCAGCTTGGTGCAGGGTACCTACGAGCAGTACTTC. Its protein is CASSLVQGTYEQYF.

The chain links TRBV5-1 to TRBJ2-2, with D possibly being TRBD1 (6 bases). This CDR3 region has 16 residues. Trimming took 4 bases from V and 3 from J, leaving 16 bases between them. The germline V gene encodes CDR1 SGHRS and CDR2 YFSETQ. The CDR3 DNA follows: TGCGCCAGCAGCGCCTTTACAGGGTTGGACACCGGGGAGCTGTTTTTT. It codes for CASSAFTGLDTGELFF.

The chain employs TRBV9 and TRBJ1-2; 10 bases align to TRBD1. The CDR3 extends over 14 amino acids. V was pared by 4 bases and J by 7 bases, with 7 bases of the junction left unmatched. Germline V gene lookup returns CDR1 SGDLS and CDR2 YYNGEE. Here the CDR3 reads CASSNRDRGFGYTF. CDR3 DNA sequence: TGTGCCAGCAGCAACCGGGACAGGGGCTTTGGCTACACCTTC. Looking up the rest from reference TRBV9 and TRBJ1-2 gives the full variable domain: DSGVTQTPKHLITATGQRVTLRCSPRSGDLSVYWYQQSLDQGLQFLIQYYNGEERAKGNILERFSAQQFPDLHSELNLSSLELGDSALYFCASSNRDRGFGYTFGSGTRLTVV.

V usage is TRBV7-2 and J usage is TRBJ2-1; 9 bases map to TRBD2. Germline V gives CDR1 SGHTA, CDR2 FQGNSA. V lost 4 bases, J lost 5 bases, and 3 bases stayed unmatched. CDR3 length equals 14 residues. In nucleotides, the CDR3 is TGTGCCAGCAGCTCTATAGCGGGAGACAATGAGCAGTTCTTC. Its protein is CASSSIAGDNEQFF.

This clone was counted a single time. The CDR3: CASSYGTPLREQYF. Written as DNA, the CDR3 is TGTGCCAGCAGCTACGGGACTCCCCTTCGCGAGCAGTACTTC. The chain has TRBV5-6 and TRBJ2-7, with TRBD2 as a possible D gene (6 bases). V was pared by 3 bases and J by 6 bases, with 16 bases between. Germline V gene data show CDR1 as SGHDT and CDR2 as YYEEEE. CDR3 length: 14 amino acids.

The chain uses TRBV2 and TRBJ1-1; D is perhaps TRBD1 (6 bases). V dropped 4 bases and J dropped 6 bases, with 15 bases sitting between them. This CDR3 is built from 14 residues. From germline, CDR1 is SNHLY and CDR2 FYNNEI. Here the CDR3 DNA reads TGTGCCAGCAGTGGAAACAGGGCAGGGGCTGAAGCTTTCTTT. Translation: CASSGNRAGAEAFF.

This clone has just a few counts. The V gene is TRBV13, the J gene TRBJ1-4; D is undetermined. This CDR3 has 14 amino acids. The V gene's germline CDR1 is PRHDT and CDR2 FYEKMQ (reference sequence). V lost 3 bases and J lost 8, with 13 bases in between. This CDR3 reads CASSLNGGLEKLFF. The CDR3 bases are TGTGCCAGCAGCTTGAACGGAGGCTTAGAAAAACTGTTTTTT.

This chain uses TRBV2 with TRBJ2-3, with D perhaps TRBD2 (5 bases). The CDR3 spans 12 residues. Germline V gene sequence: CDR1 SNHLY, CDR2 FYNNEI. V was cut by 7 bases and J by 3 bases, with 8 bases left in between. This CDR3 reads CASMEDTDTQYF. The CDR3 DNA reads TGTGCCAGCATGGAGGATACAGATACGCAGTATTTT.

This clone was recorded only once. V and J are TRBV11-3 and TRBJ1-1, with 8 bases aligning to TRBD1. Germline loops: CDR1 SGHNT, CDR2 YENEEA. The CDR3 is 13 amino acids. The trim removed 7 bases at V and 1 base at J, leaving 2 bases unmatched. The CDR3 DNA reads as TGTGCCAGCAAAGACAGGGGGAACACTGAAGCTTTCTTT. Amino acid sequence: CASKDRGNTEAFF.

The chain joins TRBV7-2 to TRBJ2-2; tentative D call: TRBD2 (6 bases). This CDR3 has 17 amino acids. Trimming removed 1 base at V and 5 bases at J, with 17 bases between. Germline values: CDR1 SGHTA, CDR2 FQGNSA. This CDR3 reads CASSLGVLGGRTGELFF. The DNA for the CDR3 is TGTGCCAGCAGCTTAGGGGTGCTCGGGGGACGGACCGGGGAGCTGTTTTTT.

The chain has TRBV6-5 and TRBJ2-4, with TRBD1 identical over 8 bases. Per germline, CDR1 MNHEY and CDR2 SVGAGI. The CDR3 sequence is 15 residues long. V shed 6 bases, J shed 7 bases, and the junction held 11 bases outside the gene matches. This chain's CDR3 is CASRPQGASWNIQYF. CDR3 coding DNA: TGTGCCAGCAGACCTCAGGGGGCGAGTTGGAACATTCAGTACTTC.

The chain links TRBV6-5 to TRBJ2-7; 7 bases are shared with TRBD1. This CDR3 has 14 residues. In germline, CDR1 is MNHEY, CDR2 SVGAGI. The J segment lost 5 bases and the V segment lost 7 bases, leaving 11 bases of the junction unmatched. CDR3 in amino acids: CASTATGSGNEQYF. CDR3 DNA sequence: TGTGCCAGCACCGCGACAGGGAGCGGCAACGAGCAGTACTTC.

CDR3 loop: CASSYQAKKEGSSYEQYF. DNA for the CDR3: TGTGCCAGCAGCTACCAAGCGAAAAAGGAGGGTAGCTCCTACGAGCAGTACTTC. V usage is TRBV7-9 and J usage is TRBJ2-7, with TRBD2 as a possible D gene (6 bases). The CDR3 runs to 18 residues. With 4 bases removed from V and 0 bases from J, the gap between germline ends came to 22 bases. Germline loops: CDR1 SEHNR, CDR2 FQNEAQ (reference sequence).

In regard to this clone: At the DNA level, this CDR3 is encoded by other sequences in the same sample as well. This chain links TRBV5-6 with TRBJ1-1, with no clear D. V dropped 0 bases and J dropped 3 bases, with 3 bases sitting between them. CDR3 length equals 12 residues. From germline, CDR1 is SGHDT and CDR2 YYEEEE. The CDR3 DNA reads as TGTGCCAGCAGCTTGGGCGACACTGAAGCTTTCTTT. It specifies CASSLGDTEAFF. The variable domain in full, with the rest retrieved from reference TRBV5-6 and TRBJ1-1, is DAGVTQSPTHLIKTRGQQVTLRCSPKSGHDTVSWYQQALGQGPQFIFQYYEEEERQRGNFPDRFSGHQFPNYSSELNVNALLLGDSALYLCASSLGDTEAFFGQGTRLTVV.

J is TRBJ2-1 and V is TRBV6-1; 11 nucleotides line up with TRBD2. V shed 5 bases and J 6 bases; nucleotides not matched to a gene: 6. In germline, CDR1 is MNHNS, CDR2 SASEGT. This CDR3 has 15 amino acids. The CDR3 sequence: CASSLAGGPVNEQFF. In DNA form, the CDR3 reads TGTGCCAGCAGTTTAGCGGGAGGGCCCGTCAATGAGCAGTTCTTC.

The chain employs TRBV6-2 or TRBV6-3 and TRBJ2-3; TRBD2 aligns across 11 bases. CDR3 length: 16 residues. The V gene end was trimmed by 5 bases and the J gene end by 5 bases; junction bases not matched to a gene: 9. Germline V gene lookup returns CDR1 MNHEY and CDR2 SVGEGT. Written as DNA, the CDR3 is TGTGCCAGCAGTCCGGAGATAGCGGGGGGGGTAGATACGCAGTATTTT. Its translation is CASSPEIAGGVDTQYF.

The chain employs TRBV28 and TRBJ1-2; TRBD1 is a possible D gene (6 bases). V lost 6 bases and J lost 3, with 14 bases in between. Germline CDR1 is MDHEN and CDR2 is SYDVKM. The CDR3 is 14 amino acids. In nucleotides, the CDR3 is TGTGCCAGCAGCGATATCCAGGGGCACTATGGCTACACCTTC. Translated, it gives CASSDIQGHYGYTF.

The rearrangement links TRBV5-1 to TRBJ1-1, with 8 bases fitting TRBD1. Per the germline V gene, CDR1 is SGHRS and CDR2 is YFSETQ. The CDR3 has 16 amino acids. V shed 0 bases and J 0 bases; nucleotides not matched to a gene: 4. CDR3 DNA sequence: TGCGCCAGCAGCTTGGCCAGGGGGCACATGAACACTGAAGCTTTCTTT. Residues: CASSLARGHMNTEAFF.

The chain uses TRBV19 and TRBJ1-1; TRBD1 might be the D (6 bases). The CDR3 totals 16 residues. V lost 3 bases and J 0 bases, leaving 14 bases between the germline ends. CDR1 is LNHDA, CDR2 SQIVND, per germline (reference sequence). CDR3 coding DNA: TGTGCCAGTAGTATCGGACAGCGTATGATGAACACTGAAGCTTTCTTT. This gives the protein CASSIGQRMMNTEAFF. Full variable domain (missing parts from reference TRBV19 and TRBJ1-1): DGGITQSPKYLFRKEGQNVTLSCEQNLNHDAMYWYRQDPGQGLRLIYYSQIVNDFQKGDIAEGYSVSREKKESFPLTVTSAQKNPTAFYLCASSIGQRMMNTEAFFGQGTRLTVV.

The V call is TRBV7-9, the J call TRBJ1-4; 7 bases are a match to TRBD1. The CDR3 consists of 15 residues. With V trimmed by 4 bases and J by 5 bases, 7 bases remained unmatched. Per germline, CDR1 SEHNR and CDR2 FQNEAQ (reference sequence). The CDR3: CASSSRQGQNEKLFF. The CDR3 region has the DNA TGTGCCAGCAGCTCGAGACAGGGACAGAATGAAAAACTGTTTTTT.

This clone was picked up a small number of times. This chain uses TRBV14 with TRBJ2-7, with 7 bases identical to TRBD2. This CDR3 has 12 amino acids. With 6 bases clipped from V and 3 bases from J, the junction kept 2 bases outside the gene matches. Germline CDR1 and CDR2: SGHDN and FVKESK. DNA for the CDR3: TGTGCCAGCAGGGGAGGGAACTACGAGCAGTACTTC. Residues: CASRGGNYEQYF.

The chain joins TRBV29-1 to TRBJ1-2; 8 nucleotides line up with TRBD1. This CDR3 is 12 amino acids long. Germline V CDR1 and CDR2: SQVTM, ANQGSEA. V lost 7 bases to trimming and J lost 6 bases; unmatched junction nucleotides: 7. The CDR3 here is CSAMDRDHGYTF. As DNA, the CDR3 is TGCAGCGCCATGGACAGGGATCATGGCTACACCTTC.

The rearrangement joins TRBV2 to TRBJ1-6; tentatively, D is TRBD1 (6 bases). With 8 bases removed from V and 7 bases from J, the gap between germline ends came to 15 bases. Germline V CDR1 and CDR2: SNHLY, FYNNEI. The CDR3 is 14 amino acids. The CDR3 sequence is CASFPRTVNSPLHF. CDR3 DNA: TGTGCCAGCTTCCCAAGGACAGTGAATTCACCCCTCCACTTT.